This is a list of T cell receptor beta chains from one sample in a study of T cells in Graves' hyperthyroidism and ophthalmopathy. TCRdb re-called the multiplex PCR reads through MiXCR, storing one row per CDR3 protein. Of approximately 330,000 distinct CDR3 sequences listed, roughly 21% were seen once; the top ten hold 50%. The sequenced material came from blood. Receptor source: a woman between 50 and 59 years old with Graves' hyperthyroidism. CDR3s include the opening cysteine and the closing phenylalanine or tryptophan. D genes are given only for firm matches.

TRBJ1-2 | TRBV15 | 14 | - | CATSRDEGDYGYTF
TRBJ2-2 | TRBV12-3/TRBV12-4 | 14 | - | CASSQQGNTGELFF
TRBJ2-2 | TRBV2 | 16 | TRBD2 | CASSELAGVPTGELFF
TRBJ1-4 | TRBV27 | 17 | TRBD1 | CASSLRTGNLGKMKLFF
TRBJ2-1 | TRBV7-2 | 13 | TRBD2 | CASSLKLAVEQFF
TRBJ1-2 | TRBV4-1 | 14 | - | CASSQAQSLYGYTF
TRBJ1-2 | TRBV6-1 | 16 | - | CASSELGGGGLYGYTF
TRBJ2-3 | TRBV5-6 | 16 | - | CASSLGRGLSTDTQYF
TRBJ2-2 | TRBV20-1 | 14 | TRBD1 | CSATGGFGTGELFF
TRBJ2-2 | TRBV3-1 | 17 | TRBD2 | CASSQDSSGPNTGELFF
TRBJ1-1 | TRBV9 | 13 | - | CASSLDGGQASFF
TRBJ2-7 | TRBV20-1 | 12 | TRBD1 | CSARTGGYEQYF
TRBJ2-3 | TRBV20-1 | 13 | - | CSVTGILPDTQYF
TRBJ1-5 | TRBV11-2 | 13 | - | CASSMWSNQPQHF
TRBJ2-3 | TRBV12-3/TRBV12-4 | 13 | - | CASSFGRGDTQYF
TRBJ2-5 | TRBV3-1 | 13 | - | CASSPDTGETQYF
TRBJ2-1 | TRBV20-1 | 14 | - | CSARAGRYNNEQFF
TRBJ1-2 | TRBV16 | 12 | - | CASSLGSRRYTF
TRBJ1-4 | TRBV11-2 | 15 | TRBD1 | CASSFRDRPNEKLFF
TRBJ2-7 | TRBV20-1 | 13 | - | CSAAVRGFYEQYF
TRBJ2-2 | TRBV18 | 12 | - | CASSPTRGELFF
TRBJ2-3 | TRBV20-1 | 16 | - | CSAAPGHSLGTDTQYF
TRBJ2-7 | TRBV20-1 | 14 | TRBD2 | CSATGTSGSREQYF
TRBJ2-1 | TRBV19 | 15 | TRBD1 | CASSTGTGGVNEQFF
TRBJ2-1 | TRBV20-1 | 13 | - | CSARDLIHDEQFF
TRBJ1-2 | TRBV4-1 | 17 | - | CASSPQAPDILNYGYTF
TRBJ1-1 | TRBV14 | 15 | - | CASSQDLQRGAKAFF
TRBJ1-2 | TRBV9 | 14 | - | CASSVGSRVDGYTF
TRBJ2-7 | TRBV5-1 | 16 | TRBD1 | CASSLAPTGDNYEQYF
TRBJ2-7 | TRBV5-1 | 15 | TRBD2 | CASSLGRAGVYEQYF
TRBJ2-7 | TRBV28 | 12 | - | CASKNLQGEQYF
TRBJ2-5 | TRBV10-2 | 14 | TRBD2 | CASKGLAGTETQYF
TRBJ1-5 | TRBV20-1 | 16 | TRBD1 | CSASVTGTGNNQPQHF
TRBJ2-2 | TRBV7-2 | 14 | TRBD1 | CASSLGQGPGELFF
TRBJ1-1 | TRBV11-3 | 13 | - | CANSLVQNTEAFF
TRBJ2-5 | TRBV11-2 | 17 | TRBD2 | CASSPYNLAASQETQYF
TRBJ1-1 | TRBV12-3/TRBV12-4 | 14 | - | CASSLRPMNTEAFF
TRBJ1-2 | TRBV7-9 | 15 | TRBD1 | CASSLADRGNYGYTF
TRBJ2-7 | TRBV10-2 | 15 | TRBD1 | CASSENNRGSYEQYF
TRBJ2-1 | TRBV10-3 | 17 | - | CAISGGDPLGSHNEQFF
TRBJ2-5 | TRBV6-1 | 15 | - | CASTGGGLLGETQYF
TRBJ2-1 | TRBV29-1 | 16 | - | CSVEDPLGGGRDEQFF
TRBJ1-6 | TRBV7-9 | 14 | - | CATQRGSGNSPLHF
TRBJ1-6 | TRBV12-3/TRBV12-4 | 16 | TRBD1 | CASSPTGGFHNSPLHF
TRBJ1-5 | TRBV27 | 14 | TRBD1 | CASSLGTGNQPQHF
TRBJ2-7 | TRBV29-1 | 14 | TRBD2 | CSVKGLAGSYEQYF
TRBJ2-5 | TRBV18 | 13 | - | CASSPPVQETQYF
TRBJ2-1 | TRBV20-1 | 13 | - | CSATGPSYNEQFF
TRBJ2-3 | TRBV10-3 | 16 | TRBD1 | CAISEGRTGSTDTQYF
TRBJ2-2 | TRBV6-6 | 16 | TRBD1 | CASSYPRGLDTGELFF
TRBJ1-6 | TRBV28 | 17 | - | CASSLMGEGSYNSPLHF